Below, one T cell receptor (beta chain) is given with its context. At least ten counts were recorded for this clonotype. Which antigen it targets is not known. Qualities for individual bases were not recorded, and no much larger clone is one base off. Receptor libraries were prepared by 5' RACE. TCRdb shows the sequencer as NextSeq 500. To allow correction of PCR and sequencing errors, the TCR library protocol tagged every TCR cDNA molecule with a unique molecular identifier. The authors' pipeline ran thus. TCR identification, UMI-based error correction and CDR3 extraction were performed with Decombinator tools. TCRs above a frequency of 2 per 1,000, corresponding to the top 1% of the tumor frequency distribution, were defined as expanded. Renyi diversity was computed with the R vegan package after each repertoire had been subsampled 100 times to 5,000 TCRs. CDR3 similarity networks were built from amino acid triplet string-kernel similarity, connecting CDR3s with pairwise similarity above 0.82. TCRdb cleaned the public reads at Q25 with fastp, built clones with MiXCR and kept in-frame beta chains. Rows with a matching CDR3 protein are joined into one entry that keeps the most common DNA and genes. Clone size and V and J calls follow TCRdb, not the original study. The sample data list 45,000 to 55,000 distinct CDR3 sequences, and less than 5.5% of these were observed just once. Clones ranked in the top ten supply 11% of the sample.

The record originates from a study of spatial heterogeneity in lung cancer (dated 2019 in TCRdb). Some background on the complete study: Beta-chain transcripts were consistently detected in greater numbers than alpha-chain transcripts, which likely reflects a higher abundance of beta-chain transcripts. In the raw uncorrected reads, each unique combination of TCR and UMI appeared on average more than ten times. TCR alpha and beta repertoires were quantitatively compared across multiple tumor regions, matched nontumor lung and blood in non-small cell lung cancer. Nonsynonymous mutation counts, determined by whole-exome sequencing of tumor tissue, were related to TCR repertoire features. At surgery, fewer than 250 tumor regions, roughly 63 matched nontumor lung samples and fewer than 60 PBMC samples were TCR-sequenced for both alpha and beta chains. Study-wide findings and limitations: Ubiquitous expanded tumor TCRs were detected in blood more often at tumor resection than at routine follow-up. Additional single-cell paired TCR alpha and beta sequencing was considered necessary to confirm, at a functional level, the hypothesis that regional TCRs recognize regional mutations.

The CDR3, cysteine through phenylalanine, is 13 amino acids long. Only the CDR3 portion is preserved as DNA: 39 bases, with reading frame beginning at the first base. V was cut back by 8 bases and J by 0 bases, leaving a gap of 10 bases between them. The germline V gene encodes CDR1 ENHRY and CDR2 SYGVKD. Per the publication, the time point label means: sample taken at primary tumor resection. TCR sequencing used whole RNA extracted from tumor and nontumor lung tissue, or from cryopreserved PBMC samples, without cell sorting. Donors were over 60 patients with early-stage, untreated non-small cell lung cancer from the lung TRACERx cohort. Patients were selected for TCR sequencing only if sufficient RNA was available from at least two tumor regions.

Sample: PBMCs, taken at surgery. The chain is encoded by TRBV10-3 joined to TRBJ1-1; possibly the D gene is TRBD1, per 5 matching bases. This receptor was taken from a male donor with early-stage non-small cell lung cancer. In nucleotides, the sequence is TGTGCCATCCGGGAGGGGATGAACACTGAAGCTTTCTTT. Protein translation: CAIREGMNTEAFF.